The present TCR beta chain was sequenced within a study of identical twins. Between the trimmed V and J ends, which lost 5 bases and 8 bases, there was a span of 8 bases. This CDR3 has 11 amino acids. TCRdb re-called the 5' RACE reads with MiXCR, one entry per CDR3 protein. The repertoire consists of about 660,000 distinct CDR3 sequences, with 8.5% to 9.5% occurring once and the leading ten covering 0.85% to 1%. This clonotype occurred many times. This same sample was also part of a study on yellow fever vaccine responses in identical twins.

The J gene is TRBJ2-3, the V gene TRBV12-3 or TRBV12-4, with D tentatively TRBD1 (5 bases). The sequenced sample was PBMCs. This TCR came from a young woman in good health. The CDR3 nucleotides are TGTGCCAGCAGTATCCAGGGTACGCAGTATTTT. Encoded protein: CASSIQGTQYF.